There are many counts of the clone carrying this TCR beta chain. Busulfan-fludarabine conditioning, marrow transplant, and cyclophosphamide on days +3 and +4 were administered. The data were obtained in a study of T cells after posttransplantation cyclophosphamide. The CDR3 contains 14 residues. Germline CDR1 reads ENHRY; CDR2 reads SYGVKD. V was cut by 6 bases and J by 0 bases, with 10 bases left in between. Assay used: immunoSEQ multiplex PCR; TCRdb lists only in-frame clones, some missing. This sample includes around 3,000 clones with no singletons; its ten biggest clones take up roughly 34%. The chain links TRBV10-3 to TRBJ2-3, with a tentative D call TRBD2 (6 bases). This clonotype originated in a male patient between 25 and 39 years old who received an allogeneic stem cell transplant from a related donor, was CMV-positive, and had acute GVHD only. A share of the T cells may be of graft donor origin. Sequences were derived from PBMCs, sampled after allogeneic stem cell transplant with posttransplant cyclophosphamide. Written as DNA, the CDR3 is TGTGCCATCAGGGCGGGGACTAGCACAGATACGCAGTATTTT. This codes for CAIRAGTSTDTQYF.